This T cell receptor (beta chain) was retrieved from a study of cytomegalovirus exposure and HLA in healthy donors. Study findings and constraints: A later analysis revealed that TCR association rates differed between HLA loci, peaking at DRB1 and bottoming out at HLA-C. The number of N-insertions in an Asian-associated ancestry cluster was reportedly below the approximately 700-donor mean in a later analysis.

The primer mix had 60 Vbeta and 13 Jbeta primers. The data were produced by immunoSEQ multiplex PCR, yet TCRdb's version contains in-frame clones alone and is incomplete. The table has 150,000 or so clones, 80% to 85% seen once. Details on this clone: Its antigen is as yet unknown.

CDR3 length: 14 amino acids. Trimming took 5 bases from V and 5 from J; bases not matched to a gene: 8. CDR1 and CDR2 (germline): MNHEY, SMNVEV (reference sequence). The sample consisted of PBMCs. The receptor comes from a man aged 18 to 29 in good health and CMV-seronegative. The genes are TRBV27 and TRBJ2-5; 7 bases are shared with TRBD1. Here the CDR3 DNA reads TGTGCCAGCAGTCCACAGGGGTCCGGGGAGACCCAGTACTTC. This gives the protein CASSPQGSGETQYF.